One T cell receptor beta chain is described in this entry. Its antigen remains unknown. The sample is drawn from a study of OX40 agonist ivuxolimab in advanced cancers. The CDR3 is 20 residues long. Data came from immunoSEQ multiplex PCR; TCRdb stores just in-frame clones and leaves some out. This repertoire shows roughly 100,000 clones, 86% found once; its top ten account for roughly 5.5%. Study findings and constraints: Clonal expansion was seen in CD4+ and CD8+ blood T cells by week 6 at 0.1 to 3.0 mg/kg.

The sequence was obtained from an adult with an advanced solid tumor such as melanoma, head and neck, liver or kidney cancer. The rearrangement links TRBV7-5 to TRBJ1-1; the table's D gene call, TRBD1, was not cross checked with the DNA. TRBV7-5 is given as a pseudogene. Sequenced material: CD4+ or CD8+ T cells sorted from blood, taken in a trial of the OX40 agonist ivuxolimab. The CDR3 reads CARSLADTPGQGSMNTEAFF. CDR3 DNA: TGTGCCAGAAGCTTAGCGGACACCCCCGGACAGGGTAGCATGAACACTGAAGCTTTCTTT.